This T cell receptor (beta chain) emerged from a study of shared clonotypes between healthy human individuals. V lost 5 bases to trimming and J lost 2 bases, with 10 bases between them. CDR3 length: 14 amino acids. Germline V lookup: CDR1 MDHEN, CDR2 SYDVKM. Those who donated, Caucasian adults without exception, all lived in Nashville, Tennessee. An even split of each subset's genomic DNA across several immunoSEQ plates was performed. When replicate PCRs were run on unsorted PBMC, they used approximately 290 ng DNA, approximately 30,000 T cell genomes. Spread over ten immunoSEQ deep assay plates, unsorted PBMC DNA underwent sequencing. Repertoires were generated with immunoSEQ multiplex PCR, while TCRdb's copy carries only in-frame clones and drops some. The data show hundreds of thousands of clones, 76% seen once.

This clonotype originated in a woman in her thirties or forties in good health. Some clones in this sample may be carry-over from other donors' samples. Sequenced input: PBMCs. The rearrangement links TRBV28 to TRBJ1-5; D remains unclear. The CDR3 bases are TGTGCCAGCAGTCCCCAACTCGGCAATCAGCCCCAGCATTTT. It specifies CASSPQLGNQPQHF.